Below, 22 T cell receptor beta chains from the same sample are listed, as sequenced in a study of OX40 agonist ivuxolimab in advanced cancers. Some clones are missing from TCRdb's copy, which holds only in-frame ones; the method was immunoSEQ multiplex PCR. The sample includes fewer than 85,000 clones, over 70% of them seen just once. Sequenced here: CD4+ or CD8+ T cells sorted from blood, sampled in a trial of the OX40 agonist ivuxolimab. These TCRs come from an adult with an advanced solid tumor such as melanoma, head and neck, liver or kidney cancer.

There are a few counts of this clone. This chain's CDR3 is CAWSTGLATIYF. Written as DNA, the CDR3 is TGTGCCTGGAGTACAGGGTTAGCCACCATATATTTT. The V call is TRBV30, the J call TRBJ1-3; D is possibly TRBD1 (6 bases). In germline, CDR1 is GTSNPN, CDR2 SVGIG (reference sequence). Trimming took 2 bases from V and 9 from J, leaving 11 bases between them. The CDR3 consists of 12 residues.

V and J are TRBV5-1 and TRBJ2-1, with 9 positions matching TRBD1. Germline V lookup: CDR1 SGHRS, CDR2 YFSETQ. With V trimmed by 4 bases and J by 7 bases, 9 bases remained unmatched. The CDR3 is 15 residues long. The CDR3 bases are TGCGCCAGCAGCGGGGGACAGGGTATGAGGAATGAGCAGTTCTTC. It specifies CASSGGQGMRNEQFF. Together with reference TRBV5-1 and TRBJ2-1, the CDR3 gives the full variable domain: KAGVTQTPRYLIKTRGQQVTLSCSPISGHRSVSWYQQTPGQGLQFLFEYFSETQRNKGNFPGRFSGRQFSNSRSEMNVSTLELGDSALYLCASSGGQGMRNEQFFGPGTRLTVL.

J is TRBJ2-5 and V is TRBV21-1; the DNA was not used to check the table's D call, TRBD1. TRBV21-1 is designated a pseudogene. The CDR3 extends over 15 amino acids. DNA of the CDR3: TGTGCCAGCAGCAAAGCGCTAAACAGGTCACAGACCCAGTACTTC. Its protein product is CASSKALNRSQTQYF.

The chain links TRBV4-2 to TRBJ1-1; 8 positions match TRBD1. The V segment lost 5 bases and the J segment 1 base; nucleotides outside the gene matches: 6. This CDR3 has 15 residues. Per germline, CDR1 LGHNA and CDR2 YNFKEQ. CDR3 protein: CASSEGQGTNTEAFF. The CDR3 DNA follows: TGTGCCAGCAGCGAAGGACAGGGCACGAACACTGAAGCTTTCTTT.

This sequence joins TRBV5-1 and TRBJ1-3, with D perhaps matching TRBD1 (6 bases). This CDR3 region has 14 residues. CDR1 SGHRS and CDR2 YFSETQ come from the germline V gene. The V and J ends lost 3 bases and 5 bases respectively, with 12 bases between them. The CDR3 DNA reads as TGCGCCAGCAGCTGGGGGGCGGAGAGAAACACCATATATTTT. Its protein is CASSWGAERNTIYF.

The chain carries TRBV10-3 and TRBJ2-7; TRBD2 aligns across 15 bases. The CDR3 totals 17 residues. Germline assignment: CDR1 ENHRY and CDR2 SYGVKD. V was pared by 6 bases and J by 1 base, with 7 bases of the junction left unmatched. CDR3 DNA sequence: TGTGCCATCAGAGCGGGACTAGCGGGAGGAACTTCCTACGAGCAGTACTTC. Protein product: CAIRAGLAGGTSYEQYF.

Details on this clone: Other DNA sequences in the same sample also yield this CDR3. This chain links TRBV5-4 with TRBJ1-2; D is undetermined. Trimming removed 4 bases from V and 2 bases from J, with 9 bases in between. Per germline, CDR1 SGHNT and CDR2 YYREEE (reference sequence). The CDR3 runs 13 residues. DNA for the CDR3: TGTGCCAGCAGCCTCGCCGGGAACTATGGCTACACCTTC. This sequence encodes CASSLAGNYGYTF.

V is TRBV29-1 and J is TRBJ1-2; TRBD1 is a possible D gene (6 bases). CDR3 length: 14 amino acids. Germline lookup yields CDR1 SQVTM and CDR2 ANQGSEA. The V gene lost 6 bases and the J gene lost 4 bases, with 18 bases spanning the gap. CDR3 DNA sequence: TGCAGCGTCTTTGGGGGCAGGGGTCCCTATGGCTACACCTTC. This translates into CSVFGGRGPYGYTF.

This rearrangement joins TRBV16 to TRBJ1-2; 11 bases align to TRBD1. Germline trimming cut 6 bases from V and 6 bases from J; bases unmatched to any gene: 12. The CDR3 is 16 amino acids. CDR1 KGHSY and CDR2 FQNENV come from the germline V gene. For the CDR3, the DNA is TGTGCCAGCAGAGACCGGGACAGGGGGTGGATAAATGGCTACACCTTC. Protein: CASRDRDRGWINGYTF.

This clone occurred once. This rearrangement joins TRBV18 to TRBJ2-1; TRBD2 matches 7 bases. The V gene end was trimmed by 3 bases and the J gene end by 6 bases; junction bases not matched to a gene: 8. The CDR3 spans 15 residues. Germline V gene sequence: CDR1 KGHSH, CDR2 LQKENI. The CDR3 is CASSPLRGDGNEQFF. The CDR3 coding sequence is TGTGCCAGCTCACCTCTTCGGGGGGATGGCAATGAGCAGTTCTTC.

The V call is TRBV4-2, the J call TRBJ1-4; TRBD1 might be the D (6 bases). This CDR3 comprises 16 residues. V lost 0 bases and J lost 3, with 11 bases in between. Germline-derived CDR1 and CDR2 are LGHNA and YNFKEQ. CDR3 region: CASSQDPGTSNEKLFF. DNA for the CDR3: TGTGCCAGCAGCCAAGATCCCGGGACATCTAATGAAAAACTGTTTTTT.

The rearrangement uses TRBV9 and TRBJ2-3; D not certain. CDR1 is SGDLS and CDR2 is YYNGEE in the germline V gene. The CDR3 consists of 15 residues. Trimming stripped 1 base from V and 5 bases from J, with 14 bases between. Here the CDR3 DNA reads TGTGCCAGCAGCGTAAGTTCGGTGAGTGGAGATACGCAGTATTTT. It specifies CASSVSSVSGDTQYF.

This sequence joins TRBV6-6 and TRBJ2-7, with D perhaps being TRBD1 or TRBD2 (5 bases each). Trimming removed 6 bases at V and 4 bases at J, with 13 bases between. The CDR3 extends over 13 amino acids. CDR1 and CDR2 (germline): MNHNY, SVGAGI (reference sequence). The CDR3, as DNA: TGTGCCAGCAGGTACGGGACGGTGTACGAGCAGTACTTC. The encoded protein is CASRYGTVYEQYF.

The V call is TRBV19, the J call TRBJ2-5, with D tentatively TRBD1 (5 bases). Between the trimmed V and J ends, which lost 4 bases and 2 bases, there was a span of 11 bases. The CDR3 is 14 residues long. CDR1 is LNHDA and CDR2 is SQIVND in the germline V gene (reference sequence). CDR3 in amino acids: CASSTSRVQETQYF. The CDR3, as DNA: TGTGCCAGTAGTACGTCCAGGGTGCAAGAGACCCAGTACTTC.

The J gene is TRBJ2-7, the V gene TRBV2; no reliable D call. Per germline, CDR1 SNHLY and CDR2 FYNNEI. The CDR3 has 12 residues. V shed 6 bases and J shed 1 base, with 7 bases lying between them. This CDR3 reads CASSRKSYEQYF. CDR3 nucleotide sequence: TGTGCCAGCAGCCGAAAGTCCTACGAGCAGTACTTC.

This sequence joins TRBV7-2 and TRBJ1-2; D is ambiguous. The CDR3 is 13 residues long. Trimming took off 1 base at V and 6 bases at J, with 9 bases between the two ends. Germline CDR1 and CDR2: SGHTA and FQGNSA. The CDR3 protein is CASSLVGQNGYTF. The CDR3 DNA reads TGTGCCAGCAGCTTAGTCGGGCAAAATGGCTACACCTTC.

The rearrangement uses TRBV7-9 and TRBJ2-3; 7 nucleotides align to TRBD1. This CDR3 has 17 amino acids. V was pared by 5 bases and J by 0 bases, with 11 bases of the junction left unmatched. The germline CDR1 and CDR2 sequences are SEHNR and FQNEAQ (reference sequence). The CDR3 coding sequence is TGTGCCAGCAGCACCACCAGGACAGGCCCTAGCACAGATACGCAGTATTTT. It specifies CASSTTRTGPSTDTQYF.

The chain combines TRBV6-6 with TRBJ1-5; D is uncertain. Between the trimmed V and J ends, which lost 11 bases and 6 bases, there was a span of 17 bases. CDR3 length: 13 residues. Germline V gene data show CDR1 as MNHNY and CDR2 as SVGAGI (reference sequence). In DNA, the CDR3 is TGTGCCGCCAGCCTTGAGCCCATTCAGCCCCAGCATTTT. Translation: CAASLEPIQPQHF.

This clone came up a few times. The CDR3 bases are TGTGCCAGCAGTCCCGGGACATTTAGCAATCAGCCCCAGCATTTT. Translation: CASSPGTFSNQPQHF. The chain recombines TRBV6-5 with TRBJ1-5; D is perhaps TRBD1 (6 bases). The V and J ends lost 5 bases and 0 bases respectively, with 11 bases between them. CDR1 MNHEY and CDR2 SVGAGI come from the germline V gene. This CDR3 has 15 amino acids.

The V gene is TRBV2, the J gene TRBJ1-6; tentative D call: TRBD1 (5 bases). The CDR3 consists of 15 residues. V dropped 4 bases and J dropped 9 bases, with 16 bases sitting between them. The germline V gene encodes CDR1 SNHLY and CDR2 FYNNEI. The DNA for the CDR3 is TGTGCCAGCAGTGTACAGGATGTTGGGACTTCACCCCTCCACTTT. Translating gives CASSVQDVGTSPLHF.

V gene TRBV7-3 combines with J gene TRBJ2-7; a weak D match, TRBD1 (5 bases). V was shortened by 5 bases and J by 5 bases, with 19 bases between the two germline ends. Germline V gene data show CDR1 as SGHTA and CDR2 as FQGTGA. This CDR3 has 15 amino acids. The CDR3 here is CASSRRAGSSDEQYF. CDR3 nucleotide sequence: TGTGCCAGCAGCCGAAGGGCAGGGTCGAGCGACGAGCAGTACTTC.

This chain uses TRBV5-5 with TRBJ1-5, with D unresolved. Trimming shortened V by 4 bases and J by 2 bases, and 10 bases separated the two germline ends. The CDR3 has 14 residues. Germline CDR1 reads SGHKS; CDR2 reads YYEKEE (reference sequence). CDR3 residues: CASSPGVGNQPQHF. In DNA, the CDR3 is TGTGCCAGCAGCCCAGGAGTGGGCAATCAGCCCCAGCATTTT.